This TCR beta chain derives from a study of vaccination and CD4 T cells after COVID-19 (dated by TCRdb to the early 2020s). Concerning the study at large: Convalescent patients had a positive SARS-CoV-2 result on nasal swab PCR, and of these patients, several had mild disease and one had severe disease. In the convalescent cohort there were six males and four females, among whom were two Hispanic individuals, seven Caucasians, two Asians and one multiracial person. Participants received two doses of either the Pfizer-BioNTech BNT162b2 vaccine (n=8) or the Moderna mRNA-1273 vaccine (n=2). Post-COVID blood samples from convalescent patients were collected a median of about 100 days after diagnosis, with a range of roughly 35 to 180 days. Post-vaccine blood samples were collected a median of about 72 days after the second vaccine dose, ranging from about 12 to 241 days. A few convalescent patients were sampled both early after vaccination (day 14) and late after vaccination (days 161 to 241). The cultures were stimulated with overlapping spike peptide pools from SARS-CoV-2 and from the common cold coronaviruses HCoV-NL63, HCoV-OC43 and HCoV-229E. In control cultures, a CEFX viral epitope pool was used as positive control, an HIV-1 Nef peptide pool was used as negative control, or no peptide was added. The spike-specific CD4+ TCR repertoire was compared before and after mRNA vaccination in approximately ten COVID-19 convalescent patients and a handful of infection-naive healthy vaccine recipients.

General conclusions and limits of the study: The median count of SARS-CoV-2-reactive clonotypes went up from 20 to 25 after infection to more than 30 after vaccination, although the change was not significant. The number of convalescent patients in the study was relatively small, and the study did not examine early timepoints following natural infection. Nearly all vaccine-specific clones in convalescent patients (304 of 307) were mono-reactive for SARS-CoV-2 spike rather than cross-reactive with common cold coronaviruses. In convalescent patients, a median 86.3% of post-vaccine SARS-CoV-2-reactive clones were detected only after vaccination, and vaccine-specific priming was suggested by this finding.

Points on this clonotype: This clone's antigen is unknown. Base qualities are not provided; no much larger clone lies one nucleotide away.

The protocol used for the library was PCR. DNA from cultured CD4+ T cells underwent TCR sequencing with the Oncomine TCR Beta short-read assay at the Johns Hopkins FTIC core. The QIAamp micro DNA kit was used to extract genomic DNA from the cultured CD4+ T cells. Oncomine TCR Beta libraries made from cultured CD4+ T cells were pooled using unique dual indexes and sequenced on an Illumina iSeq 100. Per the original workflow: Non-productive sequences were removed, and CDR3s not starting with C, not ending with F or W, or shorter than 7 amino acids were discarded. The MANAFEST web application identified antigen-specific clonotypes by comparing peptide-stimulated wells against reference wells and other culture wells. To be called positive, a clone needed an FDR below 0.05, an odds ratio above 5, and a productive frequency above 0.1% in at least two of three replicate wells. A clonotype was classed as cross-reactive if the clonotype showed significant expansion both in SARS-CoV-2 spike wells and in at least one common cold coronavirus spike condition. Using R version 3.6.1, CDR3 homology was evaluated through Levenshtein distances (stringdist) along with unrooted phylogenetic trees (ape). TCRdb reprocessed the public reads (quality trimming at Q25 with fastp, clone calling with MiXCR) and kept in-frame beta chains. When rows share a CDR3 protein, they turn into one entry using the most common DNA and genes. The V and J calls shown here were made by TCRdb, not taken from the authors' results. The sample data list tens of thousands of distinct CDR3 sequences, and 42% of these were observed just once. The ten largest account for roughly 9.6% of the sample.

The sample's time point, from its label and the paper: late sampling 161 to 241 days after vaccination in three convalescent patients. This specimen's treatment or condition label, interpreted: approximately 9-day PBMC culture with coronavirus spike peptide pools or control peptides (ViraFEST assay). To expand antigen-specific T cells with peptide pools and then pick out the expanded clonotypes through TCR sequencing, the study relied on the ViraFEST assay. The convalescent patients' positive SARS-CoV-2 PCR tests fell between March and December 2020, which was before the Alpha, Beta and Delta variants emerged in the United States. PBMCs were cultured at two million per well in IMDM supplemented with about 5.5% human AB serum and about 10 IU/ml IL-2, with roughly 9.5 ug/ml peptide pools added. On days 3 and 7, half of the culture medium was replaced with fresh IL-2-containing medium. After 10 days of culture, CD4+ T cells were isolated by negative selection using the EasySep CD4+ T cell isolation kit. Ficoll-Paque Plus gradient centrifugation was used to isolate PBMCs from whole blood, and the isolated PBMCs were then either used fresh or cryopreserved at -140C. Triplicate wells were generally used for each culture condition.

There are 18 amino acids in the CDR3, from cysteine to phenylalanine inclusive. Just the 54-base CDR3 DNA is kept, in frame starting at base 1. Clipping removes 3 bases from V and 15 bases from J, with 22 as the unmatched junction base count. CDR1 and CDR2 are read off the germline V gene (reference sequence) as DFQATT and SNEGSKA. The sequencing used CD4+ T cells from blood, cultured in vitro, collected about 7 months after SARS-CoV-2 vaccination. The sequence was collected from a human donor who had recovered from COVID-19. The rearrangement joined TRBV20-1 to TRBJ2-2; TRBD2 agrees with 13 junctional bases. The nucleotides are TGCAGTGCTAGGACCCAAACGGGACTAGCGGGGCGCCCATGGGTAATGTTTTTT. Translated, this is CSARTQTGLAGRPWVMFF.